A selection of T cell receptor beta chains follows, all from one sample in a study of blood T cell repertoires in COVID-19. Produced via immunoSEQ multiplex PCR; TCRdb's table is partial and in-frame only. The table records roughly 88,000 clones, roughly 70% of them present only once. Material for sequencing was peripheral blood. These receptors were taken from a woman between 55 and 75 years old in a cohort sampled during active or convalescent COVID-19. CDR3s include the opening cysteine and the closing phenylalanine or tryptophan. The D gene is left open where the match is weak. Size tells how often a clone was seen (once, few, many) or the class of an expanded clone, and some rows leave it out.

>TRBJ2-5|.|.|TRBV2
TGTGCCAGCAGTGAAACGCGCAACCAAGAGACCCAGTACTTC
CASSETRNQETQYF
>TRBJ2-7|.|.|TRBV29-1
TGCAGCGTTGAAGGAGACGAAAGAACGGGGTCCTACGAGCAGTACTTC
CSVEGDERTGSYEQYF
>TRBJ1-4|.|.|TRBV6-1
TGTGCCAGCAGTGAAGTGTGGGCTGAAAAACTGTTTTTT
CASSEVWAEKLFF
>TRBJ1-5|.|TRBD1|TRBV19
TGTGCCAGTAGTAGCAACAGGGGGCTCGGTCAGCCCCAGCATTTT
CASSSNRGLGQPQHF
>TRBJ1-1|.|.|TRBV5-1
TGCGCCAGCAGCTTGCAGGGGCCGAACACTGAAGCTTTCTTT
CASSLQGPNTEAFF
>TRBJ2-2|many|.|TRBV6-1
TGTGCCAGCAGTGACCAGGAGGGCACCGGGGAGCTGTTTTTT
CASSDQEGTGELFF
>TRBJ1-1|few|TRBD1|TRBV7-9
TGTGCCAGCAGCTTAGCTGTAGGCCGGGACAGGGGGCCTTCTTTCTTT
CASSLAVGRDRGPSFF
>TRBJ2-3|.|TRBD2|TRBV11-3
TGTGCCAGCAGCACCCCCACTGCGGGGGGTACAGATACGCAGTATTTT
CASSTPTAGGTDTQYF
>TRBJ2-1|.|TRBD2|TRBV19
TGTGCCACCGCAGCGGGGGCGACATACAATGAGCAGTTCTTC
CATAAGATYNEQFF
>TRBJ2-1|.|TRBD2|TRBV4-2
TGTGCCAGCAGCCAAGAGGCGGGACTAGCGGGGGCAGGAAATGAGCAGTTCTTC
CASSQEAGLAGAGNEQFF
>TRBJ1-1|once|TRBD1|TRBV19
TGTGCCAGTAGTATTAAGACAGGGCCTATGAACACTGAAGCTTTCTTT
CASSIKTGPMNTEAFF
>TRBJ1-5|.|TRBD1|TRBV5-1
TGCGCCAGCAGCTCGACAGGGGATAACAATCAGCCCCAGCATTTT
CASSSTGDNNQPQHF
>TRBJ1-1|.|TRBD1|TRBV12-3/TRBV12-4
TGTGCCAGCAGTGGACAGGGTTCATCTGAAGCTTTCTTT
CASSGQGSSEAFF
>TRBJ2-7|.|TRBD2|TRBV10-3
TGTGCCATCAGCCAGACTAGCGACGAGCAGTACTTC
CAISQTSDEQYF
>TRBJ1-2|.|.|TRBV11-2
TGTGCCAGCAGCTTACTTCGCGGGGGAAACTATGGCTACACCTTC
CASSLLRGGNYGYTF
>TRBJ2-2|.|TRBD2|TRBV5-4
TGTGCCAGCAGCCCAACTAGCGGGGGGGCCCCCGGGGAGCTGTTTTTT
CASSPTSGGAPGELFF
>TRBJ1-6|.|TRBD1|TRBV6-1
TGTGCCAGCAGTGATAGACAGGGGTTGAGTTCACCCCTCCACTTT
CASSDRQGLSSPLHF
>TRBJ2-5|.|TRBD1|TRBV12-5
TGTGCTAGTCTCCGAGGACAGGGGTACCAAGAGACCCAGTACTTC
CASLRGQGYQETQYF
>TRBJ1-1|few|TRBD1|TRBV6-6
TGTGCCAGCAGTCGGGGACAGGGGATGACTGAAGCTTTCTTT
CASSRGQGMTEAFF
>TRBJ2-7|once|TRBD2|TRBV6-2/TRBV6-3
TGTGCCAGCAGTTACACCCGCGGGGGGCCGGGCTACGAGCAGTACTTC
CASSYTRGGPGYEQYF
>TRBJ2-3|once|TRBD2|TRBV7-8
TGTGCCAGCAGCGACGGCTGGGTAGCGGGGGGCTTACCCACAGATACGCAGTATTTT
CASSDGWVAGGLPTDTQYF
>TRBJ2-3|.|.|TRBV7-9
TGTGCCAGCAGCTTCGGACTTCCCACTAGCACAGATACGCAGTATTTT
CASSFGLPTSTDTQYF
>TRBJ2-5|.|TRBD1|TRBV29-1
TGCAGCGTTACGACAGGGGCACAAGAGACCCAGTACTTC
CSVTTGAQETQYF
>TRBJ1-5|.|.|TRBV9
TGTGCCAGCAGCGTATCGACAGATAATCAGCCCCAGCATTTT
CASSVSTDNQPQHF
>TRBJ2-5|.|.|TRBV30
TGTGCCTGGAGTTGGGAGTGGGAGACCCAGTACTTC
CAWSWEWETQYF
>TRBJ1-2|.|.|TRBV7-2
TGTGCCAGCAGCTCGAGGGGGATGAGCACCTTC
CASSSRGMSTF
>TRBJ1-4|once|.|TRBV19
TGTGCCAGTAGTATAGACAGGGGTCCCGGAAAACTGTTTTTT
CASSIDRGPGKLFF
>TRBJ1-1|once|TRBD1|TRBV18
TGTGCCAGCTCCGGACAGGGGGGCACTGAAGCTTTCTTT
CASSGQGGTEAFF